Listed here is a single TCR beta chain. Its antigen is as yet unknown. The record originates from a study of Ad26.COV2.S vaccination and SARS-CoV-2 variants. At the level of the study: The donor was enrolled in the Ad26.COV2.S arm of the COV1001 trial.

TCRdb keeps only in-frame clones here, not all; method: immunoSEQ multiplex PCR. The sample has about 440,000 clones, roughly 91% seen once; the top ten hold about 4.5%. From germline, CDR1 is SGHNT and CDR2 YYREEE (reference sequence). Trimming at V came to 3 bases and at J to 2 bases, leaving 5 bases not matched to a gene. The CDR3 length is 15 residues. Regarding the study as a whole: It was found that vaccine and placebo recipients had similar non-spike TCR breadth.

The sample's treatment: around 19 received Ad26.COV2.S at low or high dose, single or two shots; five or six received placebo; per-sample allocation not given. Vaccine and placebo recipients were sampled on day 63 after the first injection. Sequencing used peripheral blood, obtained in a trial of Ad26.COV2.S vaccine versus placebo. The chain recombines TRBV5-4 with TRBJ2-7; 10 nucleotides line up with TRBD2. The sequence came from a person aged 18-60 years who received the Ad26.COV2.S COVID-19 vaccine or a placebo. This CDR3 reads CASSSSLAGAYEQYF. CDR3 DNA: TGTGCCAGCAGCTCCTCCCTAGCGGGGGCCTACGAGCAGTACTTC.